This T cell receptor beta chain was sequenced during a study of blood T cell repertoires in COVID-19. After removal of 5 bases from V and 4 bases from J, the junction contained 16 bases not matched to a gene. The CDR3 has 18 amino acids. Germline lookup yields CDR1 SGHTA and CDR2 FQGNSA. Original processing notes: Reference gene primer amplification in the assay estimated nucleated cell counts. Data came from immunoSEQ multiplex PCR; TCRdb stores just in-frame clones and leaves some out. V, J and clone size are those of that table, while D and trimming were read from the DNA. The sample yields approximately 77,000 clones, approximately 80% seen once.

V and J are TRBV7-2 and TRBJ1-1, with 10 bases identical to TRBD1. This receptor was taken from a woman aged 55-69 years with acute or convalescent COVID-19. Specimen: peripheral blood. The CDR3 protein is CASSPPPGQGRGGTEAFF. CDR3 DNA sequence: TGTGCCAGCAGCCCCCCCCCGGGACAGGGGAGGGGTGGCACTGAAGCTTTCTTT.